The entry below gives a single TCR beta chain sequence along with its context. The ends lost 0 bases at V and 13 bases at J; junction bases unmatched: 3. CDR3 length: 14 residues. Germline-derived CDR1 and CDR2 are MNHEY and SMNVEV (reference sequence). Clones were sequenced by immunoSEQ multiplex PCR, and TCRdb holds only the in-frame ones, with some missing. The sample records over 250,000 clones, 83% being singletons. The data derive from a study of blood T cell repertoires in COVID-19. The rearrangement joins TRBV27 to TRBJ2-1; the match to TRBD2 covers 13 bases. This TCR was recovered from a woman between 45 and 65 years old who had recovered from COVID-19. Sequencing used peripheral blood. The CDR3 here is CASSLSGLAGLQFF. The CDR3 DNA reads TGTGCCAGCAGTTTATCGGGACTAGCGGGACTACAGTTCTTC.